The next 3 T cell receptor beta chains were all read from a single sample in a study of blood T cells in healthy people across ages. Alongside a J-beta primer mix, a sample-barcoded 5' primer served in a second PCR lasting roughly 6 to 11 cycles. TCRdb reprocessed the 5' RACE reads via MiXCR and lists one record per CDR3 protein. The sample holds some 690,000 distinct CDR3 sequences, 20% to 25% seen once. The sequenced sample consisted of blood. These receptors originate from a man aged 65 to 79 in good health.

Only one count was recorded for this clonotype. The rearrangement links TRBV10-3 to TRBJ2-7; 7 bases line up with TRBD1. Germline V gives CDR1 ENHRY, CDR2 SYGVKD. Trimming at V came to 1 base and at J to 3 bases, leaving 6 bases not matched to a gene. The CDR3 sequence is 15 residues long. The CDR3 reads CAISELGQQHYEQYF. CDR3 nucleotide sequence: TGTGCCATCAGTGAGTTGGGACAGCAACACTACGAGCAGTACTTC.

CDR3 sequence (DNA): TGTGCCAGCAGCACCCGGGACAGGGCCACTGGAAACACCATATATTTT. Its protein product is CASSTRDRATGNTIYF. The chain joins TRBV3-1 to TRBJ1-3; TRBD1 aligns across 9 bases. The CDR3 spans 16 residues. The J segment lost 2 bases and the V segment lost 5 bases, leaving 7 bases of the junction unmatched. CDR1 is LGHDT and CDR2 is YNNKEL in the germline V gene (reference sequence).

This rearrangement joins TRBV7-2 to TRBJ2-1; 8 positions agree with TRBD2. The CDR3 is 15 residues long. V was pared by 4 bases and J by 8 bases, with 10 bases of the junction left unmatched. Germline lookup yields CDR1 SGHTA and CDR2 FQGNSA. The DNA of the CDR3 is TGTGCCAGCAGCTATAAAGCGGGAGCACGGGATGAGCAGTTCTTC. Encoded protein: CASSYKAGARDEQFF.